This is a list of T cell receptor beta chains from one sample in a study of blood T cells in healthy people across ages. TCRdb redid the calling of the 5' RACE reads with MiXCR, one entry per CDR3 protein. Here the sample spans about 510,000 distinct CDR3 sequences, roughly a quarter being singletons. The same data also contributed to another study, on T cells of mothers and their children.

Sequencing was carried out using blood. The receptor set was obtained from a boy younger than 10 in good health. Both conserved end residues are part of each CDR3. D genes are given only for firm matches. Size tells how often a clone was seen (once, few, many) or the class of an expanded clone, and some rows leave it out.

D: .
V: TRBV12-3/TRBV12-4
J: TRBJ1-5
size: .
DNA: TGTGCCAGCAGTTTAGACAGTGGAGCCCAGCATTTT
CDR3: CASSLDSGAQHF

D: TRBD1
V: TRBV20-1
J: TRBJ2-7
size: .
DNA: TGCAGTGCTAGTGAACAGGGGGATCTCGAGCAGTACTTC
CDR3: CSASEQGDLEQYF

D: TRBD2
V: TRBV6-1
J: TRBJ2-1
size: .
DNA: TGTGCCAGCAGCCAACTTCTAAGCGGGGTTGGCTACAATGAGCAGTTCTTC
CDR3: CASSQLLSGVGYNEQFF

D: .
V: TRBV7-2
J: TRBJ2-1
size: .
DNA: TGTGCCAGCAGCTTCGACAGGTACACCTACAATGAGCAGTTCTTC
CDR3: CASSFDRYTYNEQFF

D: TRBD1
V: TRBV6-4
J: TRBJ2-3
size: few
DNA: TGTGCCAGCAGTAGACCCGGGACAGCGCAGTATTTT
CDR3: CASSRPGTAQYF

D: TRBD1
V: TRBV29-1
J: TRBJ2-5
size: .
DNA: TGCAGCGCACCTTTAGGACAGGGAGGAGAGACCCAGTACTTC
CDR3: CSAPLGQGGETQYF

D: TRBD1
V: TRBV7-2
J: TRBJ2-5
size: .
DNA: TGTGCCAGCAGCTTAGCTGACAGGGGAAAAGAGACCCAGTACTTC
CDR3: CASSLADRGKETQYF

D: .
V: TRBV20-1
J: TRBJ2-4
size: .
DNA: TGCAGTGCTCGCCTAGCGGGGACAGGGGCTAAAAACATTCAGTACTTC
CDR3: CSARLAGTGAKNIQYF

D: .
V: TRBV12-3/TRBV12-4
J: TRBJ2-7
size: few
DNA: TGTGCCAGCAGTCCCGGTTGGTACGAGCAGTACTTC
CDR3: CASSPGWYEQYF

D: .
V: TRBV2
J: TRBJ2-5
size: .
DNA: TGTGCCAGCACCCGAAGGGACTGGCGTCGGGAGACCCAGTACTTC
CDR3: CASTRRDWRRETQYF

D: .
V: TRBV20-1
J: TRBJ1-1
size: few
DNA: TGCAGTGCTAGAATTTACCTTAACACTGAAGCTTTCTTT
CDR3: CSARIYLNTEAFF

D: .
V: TRBV12-3/TRBV12-4
J: TRBJ1-3
size: .
DNA: TGTGCCAGCAGTTTATCGACGTACAGCTCTGGAACCACCATATATTTT
CDR3: CASSLSTYSSGTTIYF

D: TRBD1
V: TRBV25-1
J: TRBJ2-7
size: few
DNA: TGTGCCAGCGCACGACAGGGCTCCTACGAGCAGTACTTC
CDR3: CASARQGSYEQYF

D: .
V: TRBV12-3/TRBV12-4
J: TRBJ1-1
size: .
DNA: TGTGCCAGCAGTTTAGGATGGGAAACTGAAGCTTTCTTT
CDR3: CASSLGWETEAFF

D: .
V: TRBV4-3
J: TRBJ2-5
size: few
DNA: TGCGCCAGCAGCTTACTGCTGGAGGGCCGGGAGACCCAGTACTTC
CDR3: CASSLLLEGRETQYF

D: TRBD1
V: TRBV24-1
J: TRBJ2-5
size: few
DNA: TGTGCCACCAGTGAAGAGGGGGCGATTAAAGAGACCCAGTACTTC
CDR3: CATSEEGAIKETQYF

D: .
V: TRBV18
J: TRBJ1-1
size: few
DNA: TGTGCCAGCTCACCACAGGGTTGGCCTGAAGCTTTCTTT
CDR3: CASSPQGWPEAFF

D: .
V: TRBV6-1
J: TRBJ2-3
size: .
DNA: TGTGCCAGCAGCCGAGCCAGCAGGGTTCTCACAGATACGCAGTATTTT
CDR3: CASSRASRVLTDTQYF

D: .
V: TRBV10-3
J: TRBJ2-1
size: .
DNA: TGTGCCATCAGTGGTGGGGGGGAGCAGTTCTTC
CDR3: CAISGGGEQFF

D: TRBD1
V: TRBV27
J: TRBJ2-1
size: .
DNA: TGTGCCAGCAGTTATGGGGACAGGGGTGAGCAGTTCTTC
CDR3: CASSYGDRGEQFF

D: .
V: TRBV12-3/TRBV12-4
J: TRBJ1-2
size: .
DNA: TGTGCCAGCAGCGTTAATTCCCTCTATGGCTACACCTTC
CDR3: CASSVNSLYGYTF

D: TRBD2
V: TRBV19
J: TRBJ2-1
size: .
DNA: TGTGCCAGTACCCTCGGACTAGTCGAGGGAGGGAATGAGCAGTTCTTC
CDR3: CASTLGLVEGGNEQFF

D: .
V: TRBV29-1
J: TRBJ2-5
size: .
DNA: TGCAGCGTGAGCCTGGGGCTCGCTATTTTGTACCAAGAGACCCAGTACTTC
CDR3: CSVSLGLAILYQETQYF